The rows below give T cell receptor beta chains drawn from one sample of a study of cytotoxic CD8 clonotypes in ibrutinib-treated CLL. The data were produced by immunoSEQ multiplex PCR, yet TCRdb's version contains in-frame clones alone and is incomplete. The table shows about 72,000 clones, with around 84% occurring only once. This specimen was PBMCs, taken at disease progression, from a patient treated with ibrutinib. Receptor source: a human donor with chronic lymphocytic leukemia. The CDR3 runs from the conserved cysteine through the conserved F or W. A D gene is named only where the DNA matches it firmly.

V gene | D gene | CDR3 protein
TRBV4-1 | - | CASSQIVVGVKTQYF
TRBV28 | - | CASSFGRYLSNQPQHF
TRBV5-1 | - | CASGTVNTEAFF
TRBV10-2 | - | CASSEPGHSYEQYF
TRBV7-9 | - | CASSQPPSYEQYF
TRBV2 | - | CASSEAVGKNTEAFF
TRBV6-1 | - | CAIQRSGHNEQFF
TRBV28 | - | CASSVAQDNEQFF
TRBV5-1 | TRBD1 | CASSPGTENSPLHF
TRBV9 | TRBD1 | CASNPQGAYGEKLFF
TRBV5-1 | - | CASSLTNRGTEAFF
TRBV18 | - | CASSPRGSNTGELFF
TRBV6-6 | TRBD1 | CASSYFGTAGNTIYF
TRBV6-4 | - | CASSDSMGNSPLHF
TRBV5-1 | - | CASSPGTAFGSEQYF
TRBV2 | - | CASMRQEHNEQFF
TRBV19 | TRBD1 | CASRRGRGTGVGYTF
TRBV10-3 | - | CAIRDSRGGKLFF